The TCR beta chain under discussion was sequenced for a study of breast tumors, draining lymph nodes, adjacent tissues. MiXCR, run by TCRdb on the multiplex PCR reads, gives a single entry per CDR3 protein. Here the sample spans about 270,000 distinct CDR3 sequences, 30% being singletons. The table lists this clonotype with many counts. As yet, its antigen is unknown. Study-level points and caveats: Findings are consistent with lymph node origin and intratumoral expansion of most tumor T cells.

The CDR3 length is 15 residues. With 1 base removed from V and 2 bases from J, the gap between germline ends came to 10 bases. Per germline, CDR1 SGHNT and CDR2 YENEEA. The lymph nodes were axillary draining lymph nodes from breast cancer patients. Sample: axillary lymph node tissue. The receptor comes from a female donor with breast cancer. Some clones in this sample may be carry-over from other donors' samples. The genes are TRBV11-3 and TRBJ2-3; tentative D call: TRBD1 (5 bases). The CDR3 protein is CASSLAGQDTDTQYF. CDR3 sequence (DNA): TGTGCCAGCAGCTTAGCAGGGCAGGACACAGATACGCAGTATTTT.